This entry lists 19 T cell receptor beta chains sequenced from one sample in a study of blood T cell repertoires in COVID-19 (TCRdb year 2020). Library method: the immunoSEQ multiplex PCR assay. Not all clones reach the TCRdb copy of this immuneACCESS table, which keeps in-frame sequences only. Checked studies attribute under half of the gap to unresolved V genes and leave the rest unexplained. The sample yields some 300,000 clones; nearly 90% were counted once. The ten largest make up over 8.5% of the sample. Sequenced sample: PBMCs or T cells enriched from blood (not recorded which). Receptor source: a woman between 25 and 40 years old who had recovered from COVID-19.

V is TRBV30 and J is TRBJ1-5, with 9 bases matching TRBD1. This CDR3 comprises 13 residues. The germline V gene has CDR1 GTSNPN and CDR2 SVGIG (reference sequence). V gave up 1 base and J gave up 5 bases; unmatched junction bases: 0. The CDR3 region is CAWSGTGDQPQHF. In DNA form, the CDR3 reads TGTGCCTGGAGTGGGACAGGGGATCAGCCCCAGCATTTT.

This clone was found once. The V call is TRBV19, the J call TRBJ1-5, with TRBD1 matching 7 bases. V gave up 7 bases and J gave up 0 bases; unmatched junction bases: 9. The length of the CDR3 is 16 residues. Germline V gene sequence: CDR1 LNHDA, CDR2 SQIVND (reference sequence). This CDR3 is CASKGRDSYSNQPQHF. The CDR3, as DNA: TGTGCCAGTAAGGGCCGGGACAGTTATAGCAATCAGCCCCAGCATTTT.

The V gene is TRBV15, the J gene TRBJ2-1; 11 nucleotides line up with TRBD2. The CDR3 has 20 residues. The germline V gene encodes CDR1 LNHNV and CDR2 YYDKDF (reference sequence). The trim removed 0 bases at V and 0 bases at J, leaving 10 bases unmatched. CDR3: CATSREYTGTSGFSYNEQFF. CDR3 coding DNA: TGTGCCACCAGCAGAGAGTACACAGGGACTAGCGGATTCTCCTACAATGAGCAGTTCTTC.

The chain uses TRBV5-1 and TRBJ1-1, with TRBD1 matching 7 bases. The V gene's germline CDR1 is SGHRS and CDR2 YFSETQ. The CDR3 spans 14 residues. The V and J ends lost 0 bases and 4 bases, in that order; junction bases with no gene match: 3. The CDR3 is CASSLDRGSTEAFF. Here the CDR3 DNA reads TGCGCCAGCAGCTTGGACAGGGGAAGCACTGAAGCTTTCTTT. Full variable domain (remainder filled in from reference TRBV5-1 and TRBJ1-1): KAGVTQTPRYLIKTRGQQVTLSCSPISGHRSVSWYQQTPGQGLQFLFEYFSETQRNKGNFPGRFSGRQFSNSRSEMNVSTLELGDSALYLCASSLDRGSTEAFFGQGTRLTVV.

V is TRBV7-2 and J is TRBJ2-1; D is possibly TRBD1 (5 bases). The germline V and J ends were trimmed by 2 bases and 0 bases, with 20 bases remaining between them. The CDR3 runs 19 residues. CDR1 and CDR2 (germline): SGHTA, FQGNSA. The CDR3 sequence: CASSLMGPQVPFSYNEQFF. The CDR3 nucleotides read TGTGCCAGCAGCTTAATGGGCCCACAGGTGCCATTCTCCTACAATGAGCAGTTCTTC.

The J gene is TRBJ1-1, the V gene TRBV7-2; a weak D match, TRBD1 (6 bases). Germline V CDR1 and CDR2: SGHTA, FQGNSA. V lost 2 bases to trimming and J lost 3 bases, with 7 bases between them. CDR3 length: 13 amino acids. The CDR3 nucleotides are TGTGCCAGCAGCTTACAGGGGTACACTGAAGCTTTCTTT. Its protein product is CASSLQGYTEAFF.

The chain employs TRBV10-1 and TRBJ2-1; 12 bases line up with TRBD2. V lost 2 bases and J lost 3; bases outside the gene matches: 8. CDR1 is WNHNN and CDR2 is SYGVQD in the germline V gene (reference sequence). CDR3 size: 18 residues. The CDR3 nucleotides read TGCGCCAGCAGTGAGCAATATAGACTAGCGGGAGTCTACAATGAGCAGTTCTTC. Translating gives CASSEQYRLAGVYNEQFF.

The chain joins TRBV30 to TRBJ2-7; weak D call: TRBD2 (6 bases). Germline V gene data show CDR1 as GTSNPN and CDR2 as SVGIG (reference sequence). The CDR3 consists of 13 residues. V shed 2 bases and J shed 1 base, with 9 bases lying between them. This CDR3 is CAWSRLGSYEQYF. CDR3 DNA sequence: TGTGCCTGGAGTCGACTAGGGTCCTACGAGCAGTACTTC.

V and J are TRBV15 and TRBJ1-1; D gene uncertain. Germline V gives CDR1 LNHNV, CDR2 YYDKDF (reference sequence). Trimming stripped 0 bases from V and 3 bases from J, with 11 bases between. This CDR3 is 15 amino acids long. CDR3 loop: CATSRETLYDTEAFF. In DNA, the CDR3 is TGTGCCACCAGCAGAGAAACATTGTACGACACTGAAGCTTTCTTT.

The chain has TRBV7-3 and TRBJ2-1; 10 bases match TRBD2. CDR3 length: 15 residues. With V trimmed by 4 bases and J by 4 bases, 4 bases remained unmatched. CDR1 and CDR2 from the germline V gene are SGHTA and FQGTGA. DNA for the CDR3: TGTGCCAGCAGCTCAGCGGGAGGGCTATACAATGAGCAGTTCTTC. Its protein product is CASSSAGGLYNEQFF. Variable domain in full (rest from reference TRBV7-3 and TRBJ2-1): GAGVSQTPSNKVTEKGKYVELRCDPISGHTALYWYRQSLGQGPEFLIYFQGTGAADDSGLPNDRFFAVRPEGSVSTLKIQRTERGDSAVYLCASSSAGGLYNEQFFGPGTRLTVL.

The chain recombines TRBV7-9 with TRBJ2-1, with 8 bases matching TRBD2. V gave up 3 bases and J gave up 2 bases; unmatched junction bases: 3. This CDR3 contains 15 residues. Germline loops: CDR1 SEHNR, CDR2 FQNEAQ (reference sequence). In nucleotides, the CDR3 is TGTGCCAGCAGCTTCACTAGCGGACCCTACAATGAGCAGTTCTTC. Translation gives CASSFTSGPYNEQFF.

The genes are TRBV6-1 and TRBJ2-7; D gene unclear. Trimming pared 3 bases from V and 4 bases from J, leaving 13 bases between. This CDR3 region has 14 residues. Germline lookup yields CDR1 MNHNS and CDR2 SASEGT. Here the CDR3 DNA reads TGTGCCAGCAGTGACCCCGGCACTACTTACGAGCAGTACTTC. Amino acids: CASSDPGTTYEQYF.

The chain couples TRBV27 to TRBJ2-3; 13 nucleotides match TRBD2. There are 14 residues in the CDR3. Germline V gene data show CDR1 as MNHEY and CDR2 as SMNVEV (reference sequence). Losses at the gene ends were 7 bases for V and 5 bases for J; bases not matched to a gene: 3. The CDR3 spells CASTRLAGGDTQYF. The CDR3 nucleotides read TGTGCCAGCACGAGACTAGCGGGAGGAGATACGCAGTATTTT.

This chain connects TRBV24-1 to TRBJ2-7, with D perhaps matching TRBD1 (6 bases). Per germline, CDR1 KGHDR and CDR2 SFDVKD. V was pared by 3 bases and J by 3 bases, with 23 bases between. CDR3 size: 18 residues. The CDR3 sequence: CATSDVRTSKGDIYEQYF. CDR3 DNA sequence: TGTGCCACCAGTGATGTCAGAACCTCGAAGGGGGATATCTACGAGCAGTACTTC.

V is TRBV7-9 and J is TRBJ2-5; the match to TRBD2 covers 9 bases. The CDR3 consists of 13 residues. CDR1 and CDR2 from the germline V gene are SEHNR and FQNEAQ (reference sequence). The junction had 7 bases not matched to a gene; V was cut back by 5 bases and J by 9 bases. The CDR3 here is CASSPQLAGAQYF. For the CDR3, the DNA is TGTGCCAGCAGCCCCCAGTTAGCGGGGGCCCAGTACTTC.

The rearrangement uses TRBV4-1 and TRBJ2-7, with TRBD2 matching 8 bases. This CDR3 is 16 amino acids long. Per the germline V gene, CDR1 is MGHRA and CDR2 is YSYEKL. The V gene end was trimmed by 1 base and the J gene end by 1 base; junction bases not matched to a gene: 6. The CDR3 region is CASSQGAGGRSYEQYF. The CDR3 coding sequence is TGCGCCAGCAGCCAAGGCGCGGGGGGTCGATCCTACGAGCAGTACTTC.

The chain has TRBV5-4 and TRBJ2-7; 8 bases map to TRBD1. CDR3 length equals 14 residues. The junction had 5 bases not matched to a gene; V was cut back by 4 bases and J by 2 bases. Germline V lookup: CDR1 SGHNT, CDR2 YYREEE (reference sequence). The CDR3 reads CASSPGTGTYEQYF. CDR3 nucleotides: TGTGCCAGCAGCCCCGGGACAGGTACCTACGAGCAGTACTTC.

CDR3 sequence (DNA): TGTGCCAGCAGCTTAGTAGAGGGGGTTGGGGCCAACGTCCTGACTTTC. It codes for CASSLVEGVGANVLTF. The V and J genes are TRBV7-9 and TRBJ2-6, with a tentative D call TRBD1 (6 bases). CDR3 size: 16 residues. Germline V gene data show CDR1 as SEHNR and CDR2 as FQNEAQ (reference sequence). Trimming took off 1 base at V and 3 bases at J, with 10 bases between the two ends.

The chain combines TRBV6-5 with TRBJ1-3; tentatively, D is TRBD1 (6 bases). The V gene lost 2 bases and the J gene lost 4 bases, with 15 bases spanning the gap. Germline CDR1 reads MNHEY; CDR2 reads SVGAGI. CDR3 length: 16 residues. CDR3 coding DNA: TGTGCCAGCAGTTACGAGGGGGTAGAACCCGGAAACACCATATATTTT. Translated: CASSYEGVEPGNTIYF.